The 2 T cell receptor beta chains listed next were all sequenced from one sample in a study of blood T cell repertoires in COVID-19 (TCRdb year 2020). Libraries were constructed by the immunoSEQ multiplex PCR assay. Entries here come from immuneACCESS through TCRdb and include only in-frame sequences with V and J called. Some clones fail to appear in such tables; in the studies checked, an unresolved V gene covers under half of the shortfall, and the cause of the remainder is unknown. The sample records 300,000 to 350,000 clones, about 90% of which are singletons. About 5% of the sample lies in the top ten. The specimen was PBMCs or T cells enriched from blood (not recorded which). All receptors come from a man aged 30 to 45 who had recovered from COVID-19.

J is TRBJ2-2 and V is TRBV11-3, with TRBD1 matching over 9 bases. The CDR3 extends over 15 amino acids. Germline V CDR1 and CDR2: SGHNT, YENEEA. Trimming at V came to 5 bases and at J to 1 base, leaving 2 bases not matched to a gene. In DNA form, the CDR3 reads TGTGCCAGCAGCCCGGACAGGGGGAACACCGGGGAGCTGTTTTTT. Amino acids: CASSPDRGNTGELFF.

This sequence joins TRBV11-3 and TRBJ1-1, with a possible D match to TRBD1 (6 bases). V was pared by 3 bases and J by 2 bases, with 10 bases between. CDR3 length equals 14 residues. Germline CDR1 is SGHNT and CDR2 is YENEEA. The CDR3 sequence is CASSFGGDNTEAFF. The CDR3 nucleotides read TGTGCCAGCAGCTTTGGGGGCGATAACACTGAAGCTTTCTTT.